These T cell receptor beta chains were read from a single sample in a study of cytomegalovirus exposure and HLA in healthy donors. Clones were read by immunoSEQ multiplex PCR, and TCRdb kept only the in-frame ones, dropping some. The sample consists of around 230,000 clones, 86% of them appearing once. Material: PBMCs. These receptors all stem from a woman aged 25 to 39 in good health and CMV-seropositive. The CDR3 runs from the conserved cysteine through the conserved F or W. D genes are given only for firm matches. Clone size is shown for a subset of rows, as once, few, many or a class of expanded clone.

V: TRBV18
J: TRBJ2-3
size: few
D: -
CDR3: CASSPGLSTDTQYF
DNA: TGTGCCAGCTCACCTGGACTTAGCACAGATACGCAGTATTTT

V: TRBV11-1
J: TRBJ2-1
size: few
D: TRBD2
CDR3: CASSFSGGYNEQFF
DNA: TGTGCCAGCAGCTTCAGCGGGGGATACAATGAGCAGTTCTTC

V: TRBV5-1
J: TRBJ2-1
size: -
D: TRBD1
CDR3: CASSMTGGGSSYNEQFF
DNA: TGCGCCAGCAGTATGACAGGGGGCGGCAGCTCCTACAATGAGCAGTTCTTC

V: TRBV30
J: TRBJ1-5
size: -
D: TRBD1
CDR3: CAWSEGTGIQPQHF
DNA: TGTGCCTGGAGTGAAGGGACAGGTATTCAGCCCCAGCATTTT

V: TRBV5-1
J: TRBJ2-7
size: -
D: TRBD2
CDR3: CASSPTVAGGREQYF
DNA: TGCGCCAGCAGCCCAACGGTAGCGGGAGGTCGCGAGCAGTACTTC

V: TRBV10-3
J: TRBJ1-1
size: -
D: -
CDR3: CAISDGRGAFF
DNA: TGTGCCATCAGTGATGGACGAGGGGCTTTCTTT

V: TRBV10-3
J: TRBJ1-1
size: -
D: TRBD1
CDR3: CAIRRTGTTEAFF
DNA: TGTGCCATCAGACGGACAGGGACCACTGAAGCTTTCTTT

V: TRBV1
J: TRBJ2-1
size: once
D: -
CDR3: CTSSQDVPSGREPNEQFF
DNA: TGCACCAGCAGCCAAGATGTCCCTAGCGGGAGGGAACCCAATGAGCAGTTCTTC

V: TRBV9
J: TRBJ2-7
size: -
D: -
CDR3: CASSPAESSALYEQYF
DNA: TGTGCCAGCAGCCCGGCGGAATCCAGCGCCCTATACGAGCAGTACTTC

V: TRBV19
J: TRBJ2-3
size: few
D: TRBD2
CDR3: CASSFLAGGADTQYF
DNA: TGTGCCAGTAGTTTTCTAGCGGGAGGGGCAGATACGCAGTATTTT

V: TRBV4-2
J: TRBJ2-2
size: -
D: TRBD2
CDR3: CASSQGVAGDPGELFF
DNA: TGTGCCAGCAGCCAAGGGGTAGCGGGAGATCCCGGGGAGCTGTTTTTT

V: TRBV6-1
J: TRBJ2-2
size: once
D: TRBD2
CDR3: CASRGTSQLGELFF
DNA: TGTGCCAGCAGGGGGACTAGTCAACTCGGGGAGCTGTTTTTT

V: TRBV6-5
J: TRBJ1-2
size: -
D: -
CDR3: CASSYGQSASYGYTF
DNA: TGTGCCAGCAGTTACGGGCAGAGTGCGTCCTATGGCTACACCTTC

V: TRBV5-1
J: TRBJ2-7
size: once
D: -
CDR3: CASSLVAGYEQYF
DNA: TGCGCCAGCAGCTTGGTGGCAGGGTACGAGCAGTACTTC

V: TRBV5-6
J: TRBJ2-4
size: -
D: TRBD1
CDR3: CASSFYGQGLAKNIQYF
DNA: TGTGCCAGCAGCTTCTACGGACAGGGACTAGCCAAAAACATTCAGTACTTC

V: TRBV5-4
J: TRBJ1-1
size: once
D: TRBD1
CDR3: CASSWDRGGALAFF
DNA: TGTGCCAGCAGCTGGGACAGGGGAGGCGCATTGGCTTTCTTT

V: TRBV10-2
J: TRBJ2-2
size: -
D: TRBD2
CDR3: CASRLAGTTGELFF
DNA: TGCGCCAGCAGACTAGCGGGAACCACCGGGGAGCTGTTTTTT

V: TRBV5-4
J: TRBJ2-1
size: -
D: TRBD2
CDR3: CASSPMGASGSGEQFF
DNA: TGTGCCAGCAGCCCGATGGGGGCTAGCGGGAGCGGTGAGCAGTTCTTC

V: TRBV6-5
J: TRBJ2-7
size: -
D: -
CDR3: CASSYSMGRVGYEQYF
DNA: TGTGCCAGCAGTTACTCTATGGGCAGGGTCGGCTACGAGCAGTACTTC

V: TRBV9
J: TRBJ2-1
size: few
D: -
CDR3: CASSVVEPGEQFF
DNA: TGTGCCAGCAGCGTAGTCGAGCCCGGTGAGCAGTTCTTC

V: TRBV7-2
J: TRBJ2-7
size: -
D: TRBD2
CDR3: CASSQHGTSSYEQYF
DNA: TGTGCCAGCAGCCAACACGGGACTAGCAGTTACGAGCAGTACTTC

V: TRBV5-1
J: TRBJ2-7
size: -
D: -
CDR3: CASSLSTGYYEQYF
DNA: TGCGCCAGCAGCTTGTCAACAGGATACTACGAGCAGTACTTC

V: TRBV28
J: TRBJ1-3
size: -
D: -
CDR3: CASSPEGPYSTIYF
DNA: TGTGCCAGCAGTCCAGAGGGCCCGTATAGCACCATATATTTT

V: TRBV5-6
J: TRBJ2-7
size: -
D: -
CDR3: CASSPDPGMEQYF
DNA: TGTGCCAGCAGTCCTGATCCGGGGATGGAGCAGTACTTC

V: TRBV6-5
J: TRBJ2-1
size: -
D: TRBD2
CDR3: CASSWSGRSYNEQFF
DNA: TGTGCCAGCAGTTGGAGCGGGAGGAGCTACAATGAGCAGTTCTTC

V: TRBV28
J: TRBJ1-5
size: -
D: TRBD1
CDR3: CASTEGQARNWGNQPQHF
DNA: TGTGCCAGCACCGAGGGACAGGCCCGGAATTGGGGCAATCAGCCCCAGCATTTT

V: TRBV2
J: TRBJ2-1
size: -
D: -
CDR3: CASSVGVNPYNEQFF
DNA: TGTGCCAGCAGTGTAGGAGTTAACCCCTACAATGAGCAGTTCTTC

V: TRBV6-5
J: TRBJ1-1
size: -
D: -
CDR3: CASSIHREGTEAFF
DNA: TGTGCCAGCAGTATCCACAGGGAGGGCACTGAAGCTTTCTTT

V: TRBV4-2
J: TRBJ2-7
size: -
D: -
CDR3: CASSQDTGGYEQYF
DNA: TGTGCCAGCAGCCAAGATACTGGCGGGTACGAGCAGTACTTC

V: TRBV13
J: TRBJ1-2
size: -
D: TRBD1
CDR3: CASSVPGQVYGYTF
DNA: TGTGCCAGCAGCGTACCGGGACAGGTCTATGGCTACACCTTC

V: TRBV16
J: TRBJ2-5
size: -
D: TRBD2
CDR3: CASSQQLAGGSTQETQYF
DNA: TGTGCCAGCAGCCAACAACTAGCGGGAGGGTCGACCCAAGAGACCCAGTACTTC

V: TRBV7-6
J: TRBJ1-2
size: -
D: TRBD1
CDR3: CASSSGTGGTYTF
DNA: TGTGCCAGCAGCTCCGGGACAGGGGGAACCTACACCTTC

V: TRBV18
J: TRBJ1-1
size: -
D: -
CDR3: CASSPQTPEAFF
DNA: TGTGCCAGCTCACCCCAAACTCCTGAAGCTTTCTTT

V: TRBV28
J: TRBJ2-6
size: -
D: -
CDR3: CASSLLTDSGANVLTF
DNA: TGTGCCAGCAGTTTATTGACAGACTCTGGGGCCAACGTCCTGACTTTC

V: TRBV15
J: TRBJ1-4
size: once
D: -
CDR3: CATGRGGGEKLFF
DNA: TGTGCCACCGGCCGAGGGGGAGGTGAAAAACTGTTTTTT

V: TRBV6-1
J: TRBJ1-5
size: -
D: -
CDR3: CASNRGWQPQHF
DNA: TGTGCCAGCAATAGGGGTTGGCAGCCCCAGCATTTT

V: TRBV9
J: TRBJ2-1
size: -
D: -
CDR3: CASSVAGGHFANEQFF
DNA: TGTGCCAGCAGCGTAGCTGGAGGGCACTTCGCAAATGAGCAGTTCTTC

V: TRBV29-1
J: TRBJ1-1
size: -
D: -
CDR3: CSVGLNTEAFF
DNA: TGCAGCGTTGGGCTGAACACTGAAGCTTTCTTT

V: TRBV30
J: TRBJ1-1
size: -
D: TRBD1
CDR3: CARQGASTEAFF
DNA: TGTGCCCGACAGGGGGCTAGTACTGAAGCTTTCTTT

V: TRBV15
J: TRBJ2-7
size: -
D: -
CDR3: CATSRVGVYEQYF
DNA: TGTGCCACCAGCAGAGTAGGGGTATACGAGCAGTACTTC

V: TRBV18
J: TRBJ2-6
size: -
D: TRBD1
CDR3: CASSPSPGTGVGANVLTF
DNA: TGTGCCAGCTCCCCTAGTCCCGGGACAGGGGTCGGGGCCAACGTCCTGACTTTC

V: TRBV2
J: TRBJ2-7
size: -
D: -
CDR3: CASSGGDSFYEQYF
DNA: TGTGCCAGCAGTGGGGGGGACTCCTTCTACGAGCAGTACTTC

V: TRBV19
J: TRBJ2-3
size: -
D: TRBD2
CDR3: CASSAILGTSGGSTDTQYF
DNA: TGTGCCAGTAGTGCAATCCTCGGGACTAGCGGAGGGAGCACAGATACGCAGTATTTT

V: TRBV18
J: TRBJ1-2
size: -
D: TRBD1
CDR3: CASSLTGEGYTF
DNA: TGTGCCAGCTCACTTACAGGGGAAGGCTACACCTTC

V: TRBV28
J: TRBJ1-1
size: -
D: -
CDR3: CASSFSSIVNAEAFF
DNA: TGTGCCAGCAGTTTTAGTTCAATAGTAAACGCTGAAGCTTTCTTT

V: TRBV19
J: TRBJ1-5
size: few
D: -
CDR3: CASHQNINQPQHF
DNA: TGTGCCAGTCATCAGAATATCAATCAGCCCCAGCATTTT